Below, 21 T cell receptor beta chains from the same sample are listed, as sequenced in a study of cytomegalovirus exposure and HLA in healthy donors. Researchers ran the PCR with 60 Vbeta and 13 Jbeta primers. Sequencing was performed with immunoSEQ multiplex PCR; in TCRdb, only in-frame clones are kept and a portion is missing. The sample comprises around 160,000 clones, 65% to 80% of which are singletons, and approximately 5% rests with the top ten. Source material: PBMCs. Receptors originate from a man aged 18 to 30 in good health and CMV-seropositive.

This chain connects TRBV7-2 to TRBJ2-3, with 8 positions matching TRBD2. CDR1 and CDR2 from the germline V gene are SGHTA and FQGNSA. With 6 bases clipped from V and 6 bases from J, the junction kept 11 bases outside the gene matches. This CDR3 has 15 residues. The CDR3: CASRLRAGEADTQYF. The CDR3 coding sequence is TGTGCCAGCAGGCTACGAGCGGGAGAAGCGGATACGCAGTATTTT.

This clone was seen just once. The genes are TRBV2 and TRBJ1-1, with D tentatively TRBD1 (5 bases). Germline CDR1 reads SNHLY; CDR2 reads FYNNEI. The CDR3 consists of 15 residues. Between the trimmed V and J ends, which lost 5 bases and 5 bases, there was a span of 18 bases. The CDR3 spells CASSNRRASGTEAFF. CDR3 nucleotides: TGTGCCAGCAGTAACAGGAGAGCGAGTGGGACTGAAGCTTTCTTT.

The chain employs TRBV5-4 and TRBJ2-1; 11 bases line up with TRBD2. With 4 bases clipped from V and 7 bases from J, the junction kept 7 bases outside the gene matches. The CDR3 is made up of 15 amino acids. CDR1 SGHNT and CDR2 YYREEE come from the germline V gene (reference sequence). The CDR3 is CASSTGASGGNEQFF. In DNA, the CDR3 is TGTGCCAGCAGCACCGGGGCTAGCGGGGGGAATGAGCAGTTCTTC. Filled out from reference TRBV5-4 and TRBJ2-1, the complete variable domain reads ETGVTQSPTHLIKTRGQQVTLRCSSQSGHNTVSWYQQALGQGPQFIFQYYREEENGRGNFPPRFSGLQFPNYSSELNVNALELDDSALYLCASSTGASGGNEQFFGPGTRLTVL.

This rearrangement joins TRBV28 to TRBJ1-1; D call uncertain. The CDR3 has 13 amino acids. CDR1 and CDR2 (germline): MDHEN, SYDVKM. V was trimmed by 5 bases and J by 3 bases, leaving 10 bases between them. Here the CDR3 DNA reads TGTGCCAGCAGTCTTGTTGTTGACACTGAAGCTTTCTTT. Translation: CASSLVVDTEAFF.

J is TRBJ2-7 and V is TRBV28, with TRBD1 matching over 8 bases. V trimming: 2 bases; J trimming: 2 bases; junction bases outside the gene matches: 8. The CDR3 has 16 amino acids. Germline CDR1 MDHEN, CDR2 SYDVKM. The CDR3 sequence: CASSLATGVGTYEQYV. The CDR3 DNA sequence: TGTGCCAGCAGTTTAGCGACAGGGGTTGGCACCTACGAGCAGTACGTC.

To note about this clone: The sample contains more than one DNA sequence encoding this CDR3. The chain is built from TRBV19 and TRBJ2-3; 12 bases map to TRBD1. Germline assignment: CDR1 LNHDA and CDR2 SQIVND (reference sequence). This CDR3 is 15 amino acids long. V shed 6 bases, J shed 3 bases, and the junction held 4 bases outside the gene matches. The CDR3 DNA follows: TGTGCCAGTAGCGGGGACAGGGGGCGGACAGATACGCAGTATTTT. This encodes CASSGDRGRTDTQYF.

This chain uses TRBV4-1 with TRBJ2-3, with TRBD2 matching over 10 bases. CDR1 is MGHRA, CDR2 YSYEKL, per germline. The CDR3 spans 19 residues. V lost 0 bases, J lost 3 bases, and 12 bases stayed unmatched. This CDR3 reads CASSQDPASGSRRTDTQYF. CDR3 DNA: TGCGCCAGCAGCCAAGATCCGGCTAGCGGGAGTCGGAGGACAGATACGCAGTATTTT.

In this sample, this clone turned up a few times. The chain carries TRBV5-1 and TRBJ2-1; 8 nucleotides agree with TRBD2. This CDR3 has 16 residues. The junction had 5 bases not matched to a gene; V was cut back by 1 base and J by 2 bases. CDR1 SGHRS and CDR2 YFSETQ come from the germline V gene. The DNA of the CDR3 is TGCGCCAGCAGCTTGACGGCGGGAGGCACCTACAATGAGCAGTTCTTC. Protein: CASSLTAGGTYNEQFF.

DNA for the CDR3: TGCGCCAGCAGCTTGGAACTAGGGCATGGTGAGCAGTTCTTC. It is translated as CASSLELGHGEQFF. The chain has TRBV5-1 and TRBJ2-1; D perhaps matches TRBD2 (5 bases). Germline values: CDR1 SGHRS, CDR2 YFSETQ. V dropped 0 bases and J dropped 9 bases, with 13 bases sitting between them. The CDR3 contains 14 residues.

This clone was detected only a few times. The gene calls are TRBV6-5 and TRBJ1-3; D call uncertain. Deletions cut 5 bases from V and 2 bases from J, with 13 bases between. This CDR3 comprises 15 residues. CDR1 MNHEY and CDR2 SVGAGI come from the germline V gene. CDR3 in amino acids: CASSLQPSAGNTIYF. CDR3 DNA sequence: TGTGCCAGCAGTCTCCAGCCCAGCGCTGGAAACACCATATATTTT.

J is TRBJ1-1 and V is TRBV5-1, with D possibly being TRBD1 (6 bases). V lost 0 bases to trimming and J lost 1 base, with 13 bases between them. The CDR3 extends over 16 amino acids. The germline V gene has CDR1 SGHRS and CDR2 YFSETQ. DNA for the CDR3: TGCGCCAGCAGCTTGGTGGGGGCCATGGGGAACACTGAAGCTTTCTTT. Translating it yields CASSLVGAMGNTEAFF.

The chain links TRBV10-1 to TRBJ1-4; D gene unclear. CDR1 and CDR2 from the germline V gene are WNHNN and SYGVQD (reference sequence). The CDR3 totals 13 residues. V shed 2 bases and J shed 8 bases, with 9 bases lying between them. CDR3 in DNA: TGCGCCAGCAGTGAGAGCGGACGAGAAAAACTGTTTTTT. Protein product: CASSESGREKLFF.

The chain uses TRBV19 and TRBJ2-3; unclear D gene. The CDR3 runs to 12 residues. V was pared by 5 bases and J by 1 base, with 4 bases between. Germline-derived CDR1 and CDR2 are LNHDA and SQIVND (reference sequence). The chain's CDR3 is CASSPGTDTQYF. DNA for the CDR3: TGTGCCAGTAGTCCTGGCACAGATACGCAGTATTTT. The whole variable domain, filled in from reference TRBV19 and TRBJ2-3, reads DGGITQSPKYLFRKEGQNVTLSCEQNLNHDAMYWYRQDPGQGLRLIYYSQIVNDFQKGDIAEGYSVSREKKESFPLTVTSAQKNPTAFYLCASSPGTDTQYFGPGTRLTVL.

This sequence joins TRBV19 and TRBJ1-5; no reliable D call. The V and J ends lost 4 bases and 2 bases respectively, with 6 bases between them. The CDR3 sequence is 13 residues long. Per the germline V gene, CDR1 is LNHDA and CDR2 is SQIVND (reference sequence). CDR3: CASSTFGNQPQHF. Written as DNA, the CDR3 is TGTGCCAGTAGTACCTTTGGCAATCAGCCCCAGCATTTT.

The gene calls are TRBV7-2 and TRBJ1-1; TRBD1 matches at 7 bases. This CDR3 region has 14 residues. Trimming at V came to 5 bases and at J to 1 base, leaving 4 bases not matched to a gene. The germline CDR1 and CDR2 sequences are SGHTA and FQGNSA. The DNA for the CDR3 is TGTGCCAGCAGCAGGGGACAGACGAACACTGAAGCTTTCTTT. Translation gives CASSRGQTNTEAFF.

This chain connects TRBV6-5 to TRBJ2-1; tentative D call: TRBD2 (5 bases). Per germline, CDR1 MNHEY and CDR2 SVGAGI. This CDR3 has 15 amino acids. Trimming stripped 6 bases from V and 0 bases from J, with 12 bases between. The CDR3 here is CASSPDGNSYNEQFF. The CDR3 nucleotides are TGTGCCAGCAGCCCAGACGGGAACTCCTACAATGAGCAGTTCTTC.

The chain is built from TRBV29-1 and TRBJ1-2; TRBD1 matches at 7 bases. The J segment lost 0 bases and the V segment lost 4 bases, leaving 5 bases of the junction unmatched. There are 14 residues in the CDR3. Germline lookup yields CDR1 SQVTM and CDR2 ANQGSEA. The CDR3 DNA reads TGCAGCGTTGGGGGGACAGCAACTAACTATGGCTACACCTTC. Translated, it gives CSVGGTATNYGYTF.

This sequence joins TRBV10-3 and TRBJ2-7, with 10 bases lining up with TRBD1. The V segment lost 8 bases and the J segment 7 bases; nucleotides outside the gene matches: 8. The CDR3 runs 13 residues. Germline V lookup: CDR1 ENHRY, CDR2 SYGVKD. The DNA of the CDR3 is TGTGCCATCCCGGGACAGGGGAGGTGGGAGCAGTACGTC. Protein product: CAIPGQGRWEQYV.

This clone occurred a few times. This chain joins TRBV19 and TRBJ2-2, with 7 bases that match TRBD1. Germline V lookup: CDR1 LNHDA, CDR2 SQIVND (reference sequence). CDR3 length: 14 residues. V lost 10 bases and J lost 4; bases outside the gene matches: 9. CDR3 nucleotides: TGTGCCACATCTCCGGGACAGCTCACCGGGGAGCTGTTTTTT. This codes for CATSPGQLTGELFF.

This chain links TRBV9 with TRBJ1-6; TRBD1 matches at 8 bases. Germline-derived CDR1 and CDR2 are SGDLS and YYNGEE. Trimming removed 3 bases from V and 5 bases from J; junction bases left unmatched: 4. The CDR3 sequence is 15 residues long. The CDR3, as DNA: TGTGCCAGCAGCGCCTTGACAGGGGATAATTCACCCCTCCACTTT. It encodes CASSALTGDNSPLHF.

V gene TRBV6-5 combines with J gene TRBJ2-7; 11 bases align to TRBD2. Looked up from germline, CDR1 is MNHEY and CDR2 is SVGAGI. V lost 6 bases to trimming and J lost 4 bases; unmatched junction nucleotides: 8. The CDR3 covers 15 residues. The CDR3 spells CASRSAGTSGYEQYV. CDR3 coding DNA: TGTGCCAGCAGGTCCGCCGGGACTAGCGGATACGAGCAGTACGTC.